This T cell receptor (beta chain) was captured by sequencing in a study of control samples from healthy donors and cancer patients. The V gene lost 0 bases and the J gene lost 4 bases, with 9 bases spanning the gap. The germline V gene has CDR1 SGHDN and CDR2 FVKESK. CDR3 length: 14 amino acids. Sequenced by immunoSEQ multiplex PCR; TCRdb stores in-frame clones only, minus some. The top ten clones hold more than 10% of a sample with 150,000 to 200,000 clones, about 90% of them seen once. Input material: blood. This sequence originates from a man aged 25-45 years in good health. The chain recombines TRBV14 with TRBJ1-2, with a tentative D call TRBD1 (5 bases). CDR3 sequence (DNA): TGTGCCAGCAGCCAAGACAGGGATATCTATGGCTACACCTTC. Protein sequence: CASSQDRDIYGYTF.